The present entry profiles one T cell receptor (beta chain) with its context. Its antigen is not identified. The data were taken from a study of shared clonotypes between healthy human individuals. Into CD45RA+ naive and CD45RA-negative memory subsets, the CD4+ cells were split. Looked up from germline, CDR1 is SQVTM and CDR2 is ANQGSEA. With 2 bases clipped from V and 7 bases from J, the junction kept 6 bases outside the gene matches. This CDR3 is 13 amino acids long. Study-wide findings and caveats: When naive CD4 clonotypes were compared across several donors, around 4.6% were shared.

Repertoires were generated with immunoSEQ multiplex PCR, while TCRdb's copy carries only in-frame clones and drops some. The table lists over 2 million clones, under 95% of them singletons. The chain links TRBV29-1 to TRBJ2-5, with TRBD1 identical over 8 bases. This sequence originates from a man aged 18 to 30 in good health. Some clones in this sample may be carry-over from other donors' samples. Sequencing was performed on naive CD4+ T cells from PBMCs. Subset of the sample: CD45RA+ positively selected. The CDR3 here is CSVEQGAQGTQYF. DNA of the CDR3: TGCAGCGTTGAACAGGGGGCGCAGGGGACCCAGTACTTC.